There are a few counts of the clone carrying this T cell receptor beta chain. Its specificity is not known. The treatment is: oral pan-JAK inhibitor, 5-10 mg twice daily. The data derive from a study of CD8+ T cells in alopecia areata. As for the study in general: Treated patients were given oral tofacitinib, which was dosed at 5 to 10 mg twice daily. Findings and caveats of the study: Normal skin contains resident alphabeta T cells, and these are also sequenced in scalp samples. Tofacitinib produced a significant decrease in scalp clonality and in expanded CD8+ clones among the top 100. In patients, TCRs were shared less clearly than in mice, and HLA may possibly be involved.

The CDR3 spans 14 residues. The V gene lost 5 bases and the J gene lost 0 bases, with 9 bases spanning the gap. Germline V lookup: CDR1 SGHAT, CDR2 FQNNGV. Extracted RNA was reverse transcribed into cDNA, the sequencing template. Clones were read by immunoSEQ multiplex PCR, and TCRdb kept only the in-frame ones, dropping some. Seen here are roughly 180,000 clones, about 60% observed once, and the top ten hold less than 4%. The specimen comprised CD4+ T cells sorted from blood, sampled at week 4, from a patient treated with tofacitinib. This receptor was taken from a human donor with alopecia areata. The chain uses TRBV11-2 and TRBJ2-3; maybe TRBD2 (5 bases). The CDR3 here is CASSQRTSTDTQYF. The CDR3 DNA follows: TGTGCCAGCAGCCAGCGGACTAGCACAGATACGCAGTATTTT.